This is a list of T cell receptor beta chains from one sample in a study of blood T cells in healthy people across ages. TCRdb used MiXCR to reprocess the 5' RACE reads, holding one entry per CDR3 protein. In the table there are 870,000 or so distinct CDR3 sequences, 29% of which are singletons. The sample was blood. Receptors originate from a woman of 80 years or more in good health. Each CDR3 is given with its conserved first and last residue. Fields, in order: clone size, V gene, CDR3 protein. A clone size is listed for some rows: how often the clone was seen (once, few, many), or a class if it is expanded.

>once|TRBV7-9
CASSLPQGAAYNEQFF
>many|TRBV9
CASSGPVWGGSNNEQFF
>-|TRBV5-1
CASSDRGNYEQYF
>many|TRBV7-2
CASSHRTGGVSYEQYF
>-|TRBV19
CASSPRQGMDQPQHF
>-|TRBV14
CASSAIPGSEAFF
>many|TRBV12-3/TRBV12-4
CASRRGQTSYEQYF
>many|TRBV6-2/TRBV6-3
CASRPYRVSSTDTQYF
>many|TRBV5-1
CASSSGTSGGRETQYF
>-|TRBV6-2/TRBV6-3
CASRTSLLRAFF
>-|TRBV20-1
CSAGGQGGTQYF
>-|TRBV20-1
CSATASRVYYGYTF
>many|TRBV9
CASSVDPRTDTQYF
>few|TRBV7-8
CASSLGQWGSYTDTQYF
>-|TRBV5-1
CASSLAARSSTDTQYF
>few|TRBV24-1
CATSDPTGGTEAFF
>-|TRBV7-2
CASSLVPGSSYEQYF
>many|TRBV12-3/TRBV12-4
CASTSGIGQYF
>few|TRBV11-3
CASSPTQGVRNTEAFF
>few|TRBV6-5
CASSLRSTGAHQPQHF
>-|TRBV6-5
CASSYRAPTNTGELFF
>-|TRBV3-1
CASSHPGTGENEQFF
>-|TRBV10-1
CASSWTWTNTGELFF
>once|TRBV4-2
CASSFLGGDTEAFF
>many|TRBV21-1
CASRNREETQYF
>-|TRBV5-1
CASSLNQGGNTEAFF
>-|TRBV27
CASRPGGPYEQYF
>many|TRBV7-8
CASSLAPSPSGFSYNEQFF
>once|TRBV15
CATSIRTGANYGYTF
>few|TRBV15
CATSRGYPGQGAQDTQYF
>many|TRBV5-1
CASSLGQGFAYGYTF
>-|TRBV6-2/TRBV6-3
CASRRGAGDTQYF
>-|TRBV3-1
CASSQEPGVSGTEAFF
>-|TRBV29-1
CSVLGQSNTEAFF
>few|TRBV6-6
CASSYRTGVSGELFF
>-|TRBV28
CASSLGAGEPSYEQYF